This entry lists 19 T cell receptor beta chains sequenced from one sample in a study of siplizumab effects on memory and regulatory T cells. The assay was immunoSEQ multiplex PCR, and TCRdb's table has in-frame clones only and misses some. The data hold tens of thousands of clones, with over 90% observed a single time. The sample was CD8+ T cells sorted from blood. The receptors shown here come from a human donor in good health.

The chain recombines TRBV27 with TRBJ2-1; TRBD2 matches 8 bases. The V segment lost 7 bases and the J segment 10 bases; nucleotides outside the gene matches: 6. Germline loops: CDR1 MNHEY, CDR2 SMNVEV (reference sequence). The CDR3 is 12 amino acids. CDR3 amino acids: CASNGRAAEQFF. DNA for the CDR3: TGTGCCAGCAACGGGAGGGCCGCAGAGCAGTTCTTC.

The chain recombines TRBV11-2 with TRBJ2-1; tentative D call: TRBD2 (6 bases). The CDR3 covers 15 residues. The V end lost 1 base, the J end lost 2 bases, and 9 bases lay between the germline ends. The V gene's germline CDR1 is SGHAT and CDR2 FQNNGV. The CDR3, as DNA: TGTGCCAGCAGCTTAGGAGTAGCGGCCTACAATGAGCAGTTCTTC. Its translation is CASSLGVAAYNEQFF.

The chain employs TRBV4-1 and TRBJ2-7; 14 nucleotides match TRBD2. After removal of 5 bases from V and 3 bases from J, the junction contained 6 bases not matched to a gene. The germline CDR1 and CDR2 sequences are MGHRA and YSYEKL. This CDR3 has 16 amino acids. The CDR3 nucleotides are TGCGCCAGCAGCACCGGGACTAGCGGGGGAAGCTACGAGCAGTACTTC. Translated, it gives CASSTGTSGGSYEQYF.

The chain employs TRBV28 and TRBJ2-7; D gene unclear. This CDR3 comprises 14 residues. Trimming stripped 3 bases from V and 3 bases from J, with 12 bases between. The germline gives CDR1 MDHEN, CDR2 SYDVKM. The CDR3 loop reads CASSFIQVHYEQYF. The CDR3 bases are TGTGCCAGCAGTTTCATCCAGGTACACTACGAGCAGTACTTC.

The rearrangement uses TRBV10-3 and TRBJ2-7, with 15 bases fitting TRBD2. With 4 bases clipped from V and 5 bases from J, the junction kept 6 bases outside the gene matches. The CDR3 spans 16 residues. Looked up from germline, CDR1 is ENHRY and CDR2 is SYGVKD. This CDR3 is CAISGGLAGGLDEQYF. In nucleotides, the CDR3 is TGTGCCATCAGTGGAGGACTAGCGGGAGGGCTCGACGAGCAGTACTTC.

This chain connects TRBV11-2 to TRBJ2-7; D is undetermined. CDR3 size: 12 residues. Germline V CDR1 and CDR2: SGHAT, FQNNGV. V was clipped by 5 bases and J by 7 bases, with 12 bases between them. In nucleotides, the CDR3 is TGTGCCAGCAGCCCCCAACCTGGAGAGCAGTACTTC. Protein sequence: CASSPQPGEQYF.

This chain joins TRBV7-8 and TRBJ1-3; D gene ambiguous. CDR3 length: 14 amino acids. V was trimmed by 5 bases and J by 0 bases, leaving 8 bases between them. Germline-derived CDR1 and CDR2 are SGHVS and FQNEAQ. DNA for the CDR3: TGTGCCAGCAGCACGGGGTTCTCTGGAAACACCATATATTTT. Translating gives CASSTGFSGNTIYF.

This clone showed up just once. The chain is built from TRBV6-1 and TRBJ2-3, with D possibly TRBD1 on 5 matching bases. The germline gives CDR1 MNHNS, CDR2 SASEGT. V lost 4 bases and J 2 bases, leaving 16 bases between the germline ends. This CDR3 has 16 amino acids. CDR3 sequence (DNA): TGTGCCAGCAGTGTTCCCAGGGTTGGATTCACAGATACGCAGTATTTT. Amino acids: CASSVPRVGFTDTQYF.

This clone was counted once. The rearrangement joins TRBV7-9 to TRBJ2-7; tentative D call: TRBD1 (7 bases). CDR3 size: 18 residues. The germline V gene has CDR1 SEHNR and CDR2 FQNEAQ (reference sequence). V was clipped by 5 bases and J by 7 bases, with 30 bases between them. As DNA, the CDR3 is TGTGCCAGCAGCCTAGGAAGGAATTCCGAGGCAGGGGGGTGGGAGCAGTACTTC. Amino acids: CASSLGRNSEAGGWEQYF.

The V call is TRBV30, the J call TRBJ2-7; perhaps D is TRBD1 or TRBD2 (5 bases each). Germline V CDR1 and CDR2: GTSNPN, SVGIG (reference sequence). This CDR3 spans 10 amino acids. The V gene lost 5 bases and the J gene lost 4 bases, with 6 bases spanning the gap. The CDR3 coding sequence is TGTGCCTGGGGGGGATACGAGCAGTACTTC. Its protein product is CAWGGYEQYF.

The chain has TRBV29-1 and TRBJ2-7; D tentatively reads TRBD1 or TRBD2 (5 bases each). Looked up from germline, CDR1 is SQVTM and CDR2 is ANQGSEA. V gave up 6 bases and J gave up 5 bases, with 20 bases separating them. The CDR3 covers 14 residues. CDR3 in amino acids: CSVGPGRLGDEQYF. The CDR3 bases are TGCAGCGTCGGCCCGGGAAGATTAGGGGACGAGCAGTACTTC.

This clone came up once. The rearrangement links TRBV27 to TRBJ1-1; 7 bases are shared with TRBD1. V trimming: 1 base; J trimming: 8 bases; junction bases outside the gene matches: 4. CDR3 length: 13 residues. Germline V gene data show CDR1 as MNHEY and CDR2 as SMNVEV (reference sequence). The DNA of the CDR3 is TGTGCCAGCAGTTTATGGGGAGGGGGCGAAGCTTTCTTT. Translation gives CASSLWGGGEAFF.

The CDR3 sequence: CASSLWDSGQPQHF. For the CDR3, the DNA is TGTGCCAGCAGCCTCTGGGACTCGGGTCAGCCCCAGCATTTT. The V call is TRBV6-6, the J call TRBJ1-5; D perhaps matches TRBD1 (5 bases). The ends were cut back, 6 bases at V and 6 bases at J, with 15 bases in the middle. CDR1 and CDR2 from the germline V gene are MNHNY and SVGAGI (reference sequence). The CDR3 runs 14 residues.

The V call is TRBV30, the J call TRBJ2-1; D could derive from TRBD1 or TRBD2 (5 bases each). The V and J ends lost 7 bases and 2 bases respectively, with 18 bases between them. This CDR3 spans 15 amino acids. CDR1 and CDR2 (germline): GTSNPN, SVGIG (reference sequence). The CDR3 here is CASPLGPAAYNEQFF. DNA for the CDR3: TGTGCCTCACCCCTGGGGCCAGCGGCCTACAATGAGCAGTTCTTC. Filled out from reference TRBV30 and TRBJ2-1, the complete variable domain reads SQTIHQWPATLVQPVGSPLSLECTVEGTSNPNLYWYRQAAGRGLQLLFYSVGIGQISSEVPQNLSASRPQDRQFILSSKKLLLSDSGFYLCASPLGPAAYNEQFFGPGTRLTVL.

The genes are TRBV7-9 and TRBJ1-1; D remains ambiguous. Trimming removed 1 base at V and 4 bases at J, with 7 bases between. The CDR3 is 13 residues long. The germline V gene has CDR1 SEHNR and CDR2 FQNEAQ (reference sequence). The CDR3 DNA is TGTGCCAGCAGCTTAGGGGTGGTCACTGAAGCTTTCTTT. Its translation: CASSLGVVTEAFF.

The gene calls are TRBV29-1 and TRBJ2-3, with TRBD2 identical over 11 bases. The length of the CDR3 is 16 residues. Losses at the gene ends were 7 bases for V and 2 bases for J; bases not matched to a gene: 11. Germline V CDR1 and CDR2: SQVTM, ANQGSEA. The DNA for the CDR3 is TGCAGCGGCCAGCTCTATAGCGGGAGGGCCACAGATACGCAGTATTTT. Amino acid sequence: CSGQLYSGRATDTQYF.

This clone was seen once. In nucleotides, the CDR3 is TGTGCCAGCAGACCGACCGGGACTAGCGGGGACGCGAACACCGGGGAGCTGTTTTTT. It yields the protein CASRPTGTSGDANTGELFF. The gene calls are TRBV7-9 and TRBJ2-2, with 13 bases that match TRBD2. V lost 6 bases and J lost 0; bases outside the gene matches: 10. The CDR3 is made up of 19 amino acids. Germline lookup yields CDR1 SEHNR and CDR2 FQNEAQ (reference sequence). The entire variable domain, with the rest obtained from reference TRBV7-9 and TRBJ2-2, is as follows: DTGVSQNPRHKITKRGQNVTFRCDPISEHNRLYWYRQTLGQGPEFLTYFQNEAQLEKSRLLSDRFSAERPKGSFSTLEIQRTEQGDSAMYLCASRPTGTSGDANTGELFFGEGSRLTVL.

Written as DNA, the CDR3 is TGTGCCAGCAGCCCCGACCGAGGTGTGAATTCCTACAATGAGCAGTTCTTC. It translates to CASSPDRGVNSYNEQFF. The chain has TRBV7-3 and TRBJ2-1; the D is unclear. Trimming left V 5 bases short and J 1 base short, with 18 bases between. The CDR3 has 17 residues. CDR1 and CDR2 (germline): SGHTA, FQGTGA.

In its sample, this clone was seen a few times. V usage is TRBV4-3 and J usage is TRBJ1-6, with 12 bases aligning to TRBD1. Germline CDR1 is LGHNA and CDR2 is YSLEER. After removal of 0 bases from V and 10 bases from J, the junction contained 4 bases not matched to a gene. This CDR3 comprises 16 residues. The CDR3 nucleotides read TGCGCCAGCAGCCAAGATCCCGGGACAGGGGGCTCACCCCTCCACTTT. Its protein is CASSQDPGTGGSPLHF.